The entry below gives a single T cell receptor beta chain sequence along with its context. Germline V gene sequence: CDR1 WSHSY, CDR2 SAAADI. The CDR3 length is 17 residues. The V end was cut by 3 bases, the J end by 0 bases, with 12 bases between. The data were obtained in a study of blood T cell repertoires in COVID-19. Background on the study: Samples taken during acute and convalescent COVID-19 were collected in the United States, Italy and Spain. Nucleic acid was either cDNA or gDNA, and it came from T cells, B-cell-depleted T cells, or PBMCs.

Under the authors' procedure: Amplifying reference gene primers gave estimates of nucleated cell counts. The repertoire was sequenced with immunoSEQ multiplex PCR; TCRdb's copy has only in-frame clones and lacks some. V, J and clone size are taken as reported in that table, and D and trimming were inferred from the DNA itself. The data hold approximately 92,000 clones, with 85% to 90% observed a single time. The V and J genes are TRBV10-2 and TRBJ2-6; D possibly corresponds to TRBD1 (6 bases). This receptor was identified in a woman aged 60 to 75 in a cohort sampled during active or convalescent COVID-19. The sequenced material came from peripheral blood. CDR3 loop: CASSDRGGYSGANVLTF. The CDR3 region has the DNA TGCGCCAGCAGTGACAGGGGTGGATACTCTGGGGCCAACGTCCTGACTTTC.